One and the same sample provided the 28 T cell receptor beta chains below, sequenced in a study of control samples from healthy donors and cancer patients. The data were produced by immunoSEQ multiplex PCR, yet TCRdb's version contains in-frame clones alone and is incomplete. Of fewer than 110,000 clones in the sample, around 89% were seen once. Sequencing used PBMCs. Source of these receptors: a man in his sixties with lung cancer.

V is TRBV5-4 and J is TRBJ2-7, with D possibly called TRBD1 or TRBD2 (7 bases each). V was trimmed by 4 bases and J by 0 bases, leaving 20 bases between them. The germline V gene has CDR1 SGHNT and CDR2 YYREEE (reference sequence). This CDR3 is built from 17 residues. CDR3 protein: CASSEAPSGGGSYEQYV. The DNA for the CDR3 is TGTGCCAGCAGCGAGGCTCCATCAGGGGGGGGCTCCTACGAGCAGTACGTC.

The chain carries TRBV29-1 and TRBJ1-2, with D perhaps TRBD1 (6 bases). The CDR3 is 13 residues long. Germline V gives CDR1 SQVTM, CDR2 ANQGSEA. The V end was cut by 4 bases, the J end by 4 bases, with 13 bases between. DNA for the CDR3: TGCAGCGTTGTCCGACAGGATTTCTATGGCTACACCTTC. This encodes CSVVRQDFYGYTF.

The chain uses TRBV5-4 and TRBJ2-2; 8 positions agree with TRBD1. Germline lookup yields CDR1 SGHNT and CDR2 YYREEE (reference sequence). V gave up 2 bases and J gave up 4 bases; unmatched junction bases: 1. The CDR3 has 14 residues. The CDR3 loop reads CASSFDRGTGELFF. CDR3 DNA: TGTGCCAGCAGCTTCGACAGGGGCACCGGGGAGCTGTTTTTT.

This chain's CDR3 is CASSSGLAGAEQFF. CDR3 in DNA: TGTGCCAGCAGCTCGGGACTAGCGGGGGCCGAGCAGTTCTTC. The chain recombines TRBV7-2 with TRBJ2-1, with 14 bases identical to TRBD2. The ends lost 4 bases at V and 10 bases at J; junction bases unmatched: 3. This CDR3 comprises 14 residues. Germline V CDR1 and CDR2: SGHTA, FQGNSA.

The CDR3 region has the DNA TGTGCCATCCAGGGTAGGACCAAAAACATTCAGTACTTC. It is translated as CAIQGRTKNIQYF. The chain has TRBV2 and TRBJ2-4, with TRBD1 as a possible D gene (5 bases). CDR1 and CDR2 (germline): SNHLY, FYNNEI. Trimming removed 10 bases at V and 2 bases at J, with 12 bases between. The CDR3 has 13 amino acids.

DNA for the CDR3: TGTGCCAGCGGGACAGTTAGCAATCAGCCCCAGCATTTT. This encodes CASGTVSNQPQHF. The chain uses TRBV18 and TRBJ1-5, with 7 bases fitting TRBD1. Losses at the gene ends were 8 bases for V and 0 bases for J; bases not matched to a gene: 1. The CDR3 is 13 residues long. Per the germline V gene, CDR1 is KGHSH and CDR2 is LQKENI.

This chain uses TRBV9 with TRBJ1-1; 9 bases are a match to TRBD1. CDR1 and CDR2 (germline): SGDLS, YYNGEE. This CDR3 spans 15 amino acids. With 1 base clipped from V and 4 bases from J, the junction kept 5 bases outside the gene matches. This CDR3 reads CASSVTTGGITEAFF. Here the CDR3 DNA reads TGTGCCAGCAGCGTAACCACAGGGGGCATCACTGAAGCTTTCTTT.

The J gene is TRBJ1-5, the V gene TRBV10-3, with D perhaps TRBD1 (5 bases). The CDR3 runs to 16 residues. Trimming cost V 2 bases and J 7 bases, with 18 bases left between them. The germline gives CDR1 ENHRY, CDR2 SYGVKD. The CDR3 spells CAISEGGGPLSQPQHF. The CDR3 coding sequence is TGTGCCATCAGTGAGGGGGGGGGACCGCTGAGCCAGCCCCAGCATTTT.

The count of this clone is one. The chain's CDR3 is CAWSRTPSNEKLFF. CDR3 coding DNA: TGTGCCTGGAGTCGGACACCATCTAATGAAAAACTGTTTTTT. The chain is built from TRBV30 and TRBJ1-4; TRBD1 is a possible D gene (5 bases). The CDR3 sequence is 14 residues long. Germline CDR1 and CDR2: GTSNPN and SVGIG (reference sequence). Deletions cut 2 bases from V and 3 bases from J, with 10 bases between.

The J gene is TRBJ2-7, the V gene TRBV5-5, with D perhaps matching TRBD1 or TRBD2 (6 bases each). The CDR3 is 18 amino acids. Trimming took off 2 bases at V and 3 bases at J, with 24 bases between the two ends. Germline values: CDR1 SGHKS, CDR2 YYEKEE (reference sequence). Here the CDR3 DNA reads TGTGCCAGCAGCTTTCGTCCCCCGATAAACAGGGAGGACTACGAGCAGTACGTC. It encodes CASSFRPPINREDYEQYV.

The J gene is TRBJ1-4, the V gene TRBV5-4, with TRBD1 as a possible D gene (5 bases). Between the trimmed V and J ends, which lost 4 bases and 7 bases, there was a span of 14 bases. Germline V gene sequence: CDR1 SGHNT, CDR2 YYREEE (reference sequence). This CDR3 contains 14 residues. CDR3 nucleotides: TGTGCCAGCAGCGCGCAGGGCAGTGCTGAAAAACTGTTTTTT. It yields the protein CASSAQGSAEKLFF.

In DNA form, the CDR3 reads TGCGCCAGCAGGGACAGGGGGCCCGAAAACACCGGGGAGCTGTTTTTT. Translated, it gives CASRDRGPENTGELFF. J is TRBJ2-2 and V is TRBV10-1; 11 bases align to TRBD1. CDR3 length: 16 amino acids. Germline V gives CDR1 WNHNN, CDR2 SYGVQD (reference sequence). V shed 6 bases and J 2 bases; nucleotides not matched to a gene: 5.

J is TRBJ2-3 and V is TRBV27; 10 bases match TRBD2. V lost 1 base and J lost 6; bases outside the gene matches: 10. Germline V CDR1 and CDR2: MNHEY, SMNVEV (reference sequence). CDR3 length equals 17 residues. The CDR3: CASSLFRLAGDRDTQYF. CDR3 sequence (DNA): TGTGCCAGCAGTTTATTCAGACTAGCGGGCGATCGGGATACGCAGTATTTT.

V and J are TRBV18 and TRBJ1-3; perhaps TRBD1 as D (5 bases). The CDR3 runs to 16 residues. V was trimmed by 1 base and J by 0 bases, leaving 10 bases between them. Germline V lookup: CDR1 KGHSH, CDR2 LQKENI. CDR3 coding DNA: TGTGCCAGCTCACCACGACGACAGAGCTCTGGAAACACCATATATTTT. Translating gives CASSPRRQSSGNTIYF.

In this sample, this clone turned up a few times. The chain joins TRBV3-1 (or the pseudogene TRBV3-2) to TRBJ1-2, with TRBD1 matching 8 bases. With V trimmed by 5 bases and J by 7 bases, 9 bases remained unmatched. The germline V gene encodes CDR1 LGHDT and CDR2 YNNKEL (reference sequence). This CDR3 is built from 14 residues. The CDR3 loop is CASSTRQGSGGYTF. CDR3 nucleotides: TGTGCCAGCAGCACCCGACAGGGGTCTGGTGGCTACACCTTC.

This clone has a handful of counts. J is TRBJ2-2 and V is TRBV2; no firm D call. The CDR3 spans 14 residues. CDR1 SNHLY and CDR2 FYNNEI come from the germline V gene. The V end was cut by 7 bases, the J end by 4 bases, with 13 bases between. The chain's CDR3 is CASTISAGTGELFF. The CDR3, as DNA: TGTGCCAGCACCATCTCTGCTGGCACCGGGGAGCTGTTTTTT. The entire variable domain, with the rest obtained from reference TRBV2 and TRBJ2-2, is as follows: EPEVTQTPSHQVTQMGQEVILRCVPISNHLYFYWYRQILGQKVEFLVSFYNNEISEKSEIFDDQFSVERPDGSNFTLKIRSTKLEDSAMYFCASTISAGTGELFFGEGSRLTVL.

The chain couples TRBV5-1 to TRBJ2-3; D may be TRBD2 (6 bases). V shed 3 bases and J shed 4 bases, with 18 bases lying between them. This CDR3 is 16 amino acids long. CDR1 and CDR2 from the germline V gene are SGHRS and YFSETQ. Here the CDR3 reads CASSSSGTSGADTQYF. The DNA of the CDR3 is TGCGCCAGCAGCTCGTCCGGGACTTCAGGCGCAGATACGCAGTATTTT.

The gene calls are TRBV5-5 and TRBJ2-5; TRBD2 agrees at 7 bases. This CDR3 comprises 14 residues. Per the germline V gene, CDR1 is SGHKS and CDR2 is YYEKEE (reference sequence). V trimming: 2 bases; J trimming: 4 bases; junction bases outside the gene matches: 5. The CDR3 DNA follows: TGTGCCAGCAGCTTAGGACTAGACGGAGAGACCCAGTACTTC. Residues: CASSLGLDGETQYF.

The genes are TRBV7-8 and TRBJ2-3, with 11 bases matching TRBD2. In germline, CDR1 is SGHVS, CDR2 FQNEAQ. The CDR3 is 16 amino acids. Unmatched junction bases numbered 9, after V lost 4 bases and J lost 6 bases. The CDR3 sequence is CASSSPLAGGRDTQYF. The CDR3 coding sequence is TGTGCCAGCAGCTCGCCATTAGCGGGGGGGCGGGATACGCAGTATTTT.

This rearrangement joins TRBV7-2 to TRBJ2-6; TRBD1 is a possible D gene (6 bases). V gave up 4 bases and J gave up 4 bases, with 11 bases separating them. Germline loops: CDR1 SGHTA, CDR2 FQGNSA. This CDR3 contains 15 residues. The CDR3 reads CASSSLDRGANVLTF. The CDR3 coding sequence is TGTGCCAGCAGCTCTCTCGACAGGGGGGCCAACGTCCTGACTTTC.

The chain carries TRBV7-2 and TRBJ1-4, with D maybe TRBD1 (6 bases). The CDR3 runs to 18 residues. Trimming took 2 bases from V and 0 from J, leaving 16 bases between them. Per the germline V gene, CDR1 is SGHTA and CDR2 is FQGNSA. The CDR3 here is CASSLRLGRGTTNEKLFF. DNA of the CDR3: TGTGCCAGCAGCTTAAGGTTGGGGAGGGGGACAACTAATGAAAAACTGTTTTTT. Complete variable domain (other parts from reference TRBV7-2 and TRBJ1-4): GAGVSQSPSNKVTEKGKDVELRCDPISGHTALYWYRQSLGQGLEFLIYFQGNSAPDKSGLPSDRFSAERTGGSVSTLTIQRTQQEDSAVYLCASSLRLGRGTTNEKLFFGSGTQLSVL.

The V call is TRBV5-8, the J call TRBJ1-4; D gene unclear. Deletions cut 1 base from V and 0 bases from J, with 4 bases between. The CDR3 runs 14 residues. From germline, CDR1 is SGHTS and CDR2 YDEGEE. The CDR3 DNA is TGTGCCAGCAGCTTGCAGGCAACTAATGAAAAACTGTTTTTT. Its translation is CASSLQATNEKLFF.

The gene calls are TRBV9 and TRBJ2-5; maybe TRBD2 (6 bases). Germline V gene sequence: CDR1 SGDLS, CDR2 YYNGEE. This CDR3 has 18 residues. Trimming left V 0 bases short and J 2 bases short, with 20 bases between. CDR3 loop: CASSVAPRETRGQETQYF. CDR3 nucleotide sequence: TGTGCCAGCAGCGTAGCCCCTCGGGAGACACGGGGGCAAGAGACCCAGTACTTC.

The rearrangement joins TRBV5-6 to TRBJ2-5, with D tentatively TRBD1 (6 bases). The germline CDR1 and CDR2 sequences are SGHDT and YYEEEE. This CDR3 region has 13 residues. The V and J ends lost 5 bases and 5 bases respectively, with 13 bases between them. CDR3 loop: CASSIQGWETQYF. The CDR3 coding sequence is TGTGCCAGCAGTATCCAGGGGTGGGAGACCCAGTACTTC.

The chain recombines TRBV5-4 with TRBJ2-1, with TRBD2 matching over 7 bases. The junction had 5 bases not matched to a gene; V was cut back by 4 bases and J by 7 bases. Germline V gene sequence: CDR1 SGHNT, CDR2 YYREEE (reference sequence). This CDR3 has 13 residues. In nucleotides, the CDR3 is TGTGCCAGCAGCCCGGCCGGGGGGAATGAGCAGTTCTTC. It specifies CASSPAGGNEQFF. The full variable domain, in which reference TRBV5-4 and TRBJ2-1 provide the parts outside the CDR3, is ETGVTQSPTHLIKTRGQQVTLRCSSQSGHNTVSWYQQALGQGPQFIFQYYREEENGRGNFPPRFSGLQFPNYSSELNVNALELDDSALYLCASSPAGGNEQFFGPGTRLTVL.

J is TRBJ2-3 and V is TRBV24-1; 9 bases match TRBD1. V lost 7 bases to trimming and J lost 3 bases; unmatched junction nucleotides: 4. Per germline, CDR1 KGHDR and CDR2 SFDVKD. There are 14 residues in the CDR3. DNA for the CDR3: TGTGCCACCAGGGGGACAGGGATGACAGATACGCAGTATTTT. This sequence encodes CATRGTGMTDTQYF.

This clone was observed once. This chain uses TRBV10-3 with TRBJ2-7; D not resolved. The CDR3 spans 12 residues. Germline V gene data show CDR1 as ENHRY and CDR2 as SYGVKD. The germline V and J ends were trimmed by 0 bases and 3 bases, with 3 bases remaining between them. CDR3 residues: CAISESDYEQYV. CDR3 nucleotide sequence: TGTGCCATCAGTGAGTCAGACTACGAGCAGTACGTC.

The chain recombines TRBV6-5 with TRBJ1-4; tentatively, D is TRBD1 (5 bases). CDR3 length equals 14 residues. Germline V CDR1 and CDR2: MNHEY, SVGAGI. V shed 7 bases and J shed 6 bases, with 15 bases lying between them. CDR3 DNA: TGTGCCAGCACGGTGGGGCAGAAGGATGAAAAACTGTTTTTT. This translates into CASTVGQKDEKLFF.